This T cell receptor (beta chain) was found in a study of shared clonotypes between healthy human individuals. Study at large: Researchers drew samples from two women and three men aged 18 to 49.

Sequencing was performed with immunoSEQ multiplex PCR; in TCRdb, only in-frame clones are kept and a portion is missing. The data contain 1.6 million or so clones, roughly 95% of them seen just once; the ten biggest clones take up roughly 1.2%. As for this clone: Its antigen is currently unknown.

General study findings and limits: Clonotypes shared by all four sorted-subset donors had higher generation probabilities than non-shared clonotypes. Investigators collected only blood, and repertoires in tissues likely differ. Depth was large, yet rarefaction showed that sorted-subset sequencing was incomplete.

The sequence derives from a man aged 25-40 years in good health. The sequencing input was naive CD4+ T cells sorted from blood. Described subset: CD45RA+ positively selected.

The CDR3 DNA reads as TGCGCCAGCAGACAAAGGGACTCAACCGGGGAGCTGTTTTTT. Encoded protein: CASRQRDSTGELFF. The chain couples TRBV4-3 to TRBJ2-2, with D possibly being TRBD2 (6 bases). CDR1 and CDR2 (germline): LGHNA, YSLEER. V lost 6 bases, J lost 5 bases, and 13 bases lay in between. The CDR3 runs 14 residues.